These 6 T cell receptor beta chains share one sample of origin, sequenced in a study of cytomegalovirus exposure and HLA in healthy donors. The PCR made use of 60 Vbeta and 13 Jbeta primers. The data were produced by immunoSEQ multiplex PCR, yet TCRdb's version contains in-frame clones alone and is incomplete. This sample has roughly 200,000 clones, with 77% found just once. Sequenced material: PBMCs. Source of these receptors: a woman aged 55 to 70 in good health and CMV-seropositive.

The chain employs TRBV27 and TRBJ2-7, with 7 bases lining up with TRBD1. V gave up 0 bases and J gave up 2 bases; unmatched junction bases: 4. The CDR3 has 15 residues. Germline values: CDR1 MNHEY, CDR2 SMNVEV (reference sequence). Written as DNA, the CDR3 is TGTGCCAGCAGTTTATCGGGGACAGCCCCCTACGAGCAGTACTTC. Translation gives CASSLSGTAPYEQYF.

The V call is TRBV5-5, the J call TRBJ2-7; possibly TRBD2 for D (5 bases). The CDR3 loop spans 14 amino acids. Per the germline V gene, CDR1 is SGHKS and CDR2 is YYEKEE (reference sequence). V was shortened by 1 base and J by 2 bases, with 10 bases between the two germline ends. CDR3 nucleotides: TGTGCCAGCAGCTTGATAGCGTTCGCCTACGAGCAGTACTTC. Protein product: CASSLIAFAYEQYF.

The V and J genes are TRBV7-2 and TRBJ2-1; the D is unclear. The V end was cut by 5 bases, the J end by 5 bases, with 16 bases between. The germline CDR1 and CDR2 sequences are SGHTA and FQGNSA. The CDR3 is 15 residues long. The CDR3 is CASSAKTTLDNEQFF. The CDR3 DNA follows: TGTGCCAGCAGCGCAAAGACAACCCTCGACAATGAGCAGTTCTTC.

CDR3 bases: TGCGCCAGCAGCGACTTTCCGGGACAGCGGGGGGGAGAGACCCAGTACTTC. It specifies CASSDFPGQRGGETQYF. This chain joins TRBV4-1 and TRBJ2-5; 10 bases fit TRBD2. The CDR3 consists of 17 residues. Germline-derived CDR1 and CDR2 are MGHRA and YSYEKL. V was clipped by 5 bases and J by 4 bases; unmatched bases: 13.

This sequence joins TRBV18 and TRBJ2-3; TRBD2 aligns across 9 bases. The CDR3 loop spans 15 amino acids. J lost 6 bases, V lost 2 bases, and 6 bases had no gene match. Germline CDR1 reads KGHSH; CDR2 reads LQKENI. CDR3 residues: CASSPYGTSIDTQYF. The CDR3 DNA is TGTGCCAGCTCACCATATGGGACTAGCATCGATACGCAGTATTTT.

The V gene is TRBV2, the J gene TRBJ1-2; a weak D match, TRBD1 (6 bases). CDR3 length equals 12 residues. V dropped 7 bases and J dropped 2 bases, with 8 bases sitting between them. CDR1 and CDR2 from the germline V gene are SNHLY and FYNNEI. The CDR3 is CASNQGNYGYTF. CDR3 DNA: TGTGCCAGCAATCAGGGGAACTATGGCTACACCTTC.